A single sample gave rise to the 6 T cell receptor beta chains below, sequenced in a study of human T cells and chemical hapten exposure. TCRdb re-called the RACE reads with MiXCR, one entry per CDR3 protein. Seen here are around 340,000 distinct CDR3 sequences, about 7% observed once, and the top ten hold roughly 7.9%. Time point meaning: patch test 1, 2 weeks after DPC sensitization. Treatment in this sample: therapeutic diphenylcyclopropenone sensitization with weekly scalp DPC. Sequencing was performed on whole blood, taken in connection with sensitization to the hapten diphenylcyclopropenone (DPC). The receptors here all came from a woman aged 18-29 years with alopecia areata. Some clones in this sample may be carry-over from other donors' samples.

The chain recombines TRBV6-2 or TRBV6-3 with TRBJ1-5; D is unclear. CDR3 length equals 12 residues. The germline V gene has CDR1 MNHEY and CDR2 SVGEGT. V lost 7 bases and J lost 7, with 11 bases in between. CDR3 nucleotide sequence: TGTGCCAGCACCTTGCCCGGGCAGCCCCAGCATTTT. It specifies CASTLPGQPQHF.

In its sample, this clonotype was seen a few times. The chain has TRBV18 and TRBJ2-1, with 9 bases identical to TRBD1. The CDR3 sequence is 14 residues long. V dropped 6 bases and J dropped 7; count of bases not matched to a gene: 7. Germline V gene lookup returns CDR1 KGHSH and CDR2 LQKENI. For the CDR3, the DNA is TGTGCCAGCTCCCTCGGGACAGGGCCGAATGAGCAGTTCTTC. It specifies CASSLGTGPNEQFF.

The sample holds many counts of this clonotype. The rearrangement joins TRBV11-3 to TRBJ2-7; a possible D gene is TRBD1 (5 bases). Germline loops: CDR1 SGHNT, CDR2 YENEEA. The V gene lost 5 bases and the J gene lost 5 bases, with 13 bases spanning the gap. This CDR3 has 13 amino acids. In DNA form, the CDR3 reads TGTGCCAGCAGCGGCGGATCAGGGAACGAGCAGTACTTC. This translates into CASSGGSGNEQYF.

This clonotype was counted at least ten times. The chain links TRBV7-9 to TRBJ1-5, with D tentatively TRBD1 (5 bases). The germline CDR1 and CDR2 sequences are SEHNR and FQNEAQ (reference sequence). V was cut by 6 bases and J by 5 bases, with 8 bases left in between. CDR3 length: 12 residues. The chain's CDR3 is CASSLRDQPQHF. The DNA of the CDR3 is TGTGCCAGCAGTCTCAGGGATCAGCCCCAGCATTTT.

This clonotype has only a few counts. The chain joins TRBV10-2 to TRBJ1-6; 8 bases are a match to TRBD1. With V trimmed by 8 bases and J by 4 bases, 7 bases remained unmatched. Germline loops: CDR1 WSHSY, CDR2 SAAADI. The length of the CDR3 is 15 residues. CDR3 nucleotides: TGCGCCAGCGGTTTTGGACAGGGTTATAATTCACCCCTCCACTTT. Protein sequence: CASGFGQGYNSPLHF.

This clonotype came up a few times. The rearrangement links TRBV20-1 to TRBJ1-1, with a weak D call TRBD1 (5 bases). V was shortened by 2 bases and J by 5 bases, with 18 bases between the two germline ends. CDR1 is DFQATT, CDR2 SNEGSKA, per germline (reference sequence). The CDR3 length is 15 residues. The CDR3 sequence: CSARRGSEAGTEAFF. For the CDR3, the DNA is TGCAGTGCTAGAAGGGGTTCTGAGGCTGGAACTGAAGCTTTCTTT.